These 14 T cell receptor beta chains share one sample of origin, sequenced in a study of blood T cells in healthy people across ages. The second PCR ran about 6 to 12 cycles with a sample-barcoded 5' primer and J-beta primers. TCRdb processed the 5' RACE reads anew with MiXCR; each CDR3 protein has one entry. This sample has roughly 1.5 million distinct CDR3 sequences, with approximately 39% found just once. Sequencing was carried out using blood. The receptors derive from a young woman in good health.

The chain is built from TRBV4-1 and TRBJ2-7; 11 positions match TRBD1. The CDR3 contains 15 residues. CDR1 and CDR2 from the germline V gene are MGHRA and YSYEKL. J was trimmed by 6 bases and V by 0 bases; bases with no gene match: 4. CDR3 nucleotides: TGCGCCAGCAGCCAAGATTCCGGGACAGGGGGCGAGCAGTACTTC. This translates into CASSQDSGTGGEQYF.

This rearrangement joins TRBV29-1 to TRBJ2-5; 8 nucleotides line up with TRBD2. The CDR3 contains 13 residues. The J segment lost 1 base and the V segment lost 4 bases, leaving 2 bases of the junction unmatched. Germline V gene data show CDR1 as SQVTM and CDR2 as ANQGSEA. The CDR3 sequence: CSVVAGSQETQYF. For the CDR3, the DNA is TGCAGCGTTGTAGCGGGGAGCCAAGAGACCCAGTACTTC. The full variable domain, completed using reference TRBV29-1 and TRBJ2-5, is SAVISQKPSRDICQRGTSLTIQCQVDSQVTMMFWYRQQPGQSLTLIATANQGSEATYESGFVIDKFPISRPNLTFSTLTVSNMSPEDSSIYLCSVVAGSQETQYFGPGTRLLVL.

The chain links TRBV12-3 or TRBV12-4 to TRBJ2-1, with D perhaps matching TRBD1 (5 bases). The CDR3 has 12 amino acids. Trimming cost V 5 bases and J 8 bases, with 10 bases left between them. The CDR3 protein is CASSQRGYEQFF. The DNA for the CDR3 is TGTGCCAGCAGTCAAAGGGGCTATGAGCAGTTCTTC.

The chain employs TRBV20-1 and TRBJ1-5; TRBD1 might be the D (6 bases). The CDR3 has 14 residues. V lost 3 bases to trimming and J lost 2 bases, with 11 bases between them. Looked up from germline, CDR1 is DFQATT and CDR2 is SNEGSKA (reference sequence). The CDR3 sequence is CSASPRGGNQPQHF. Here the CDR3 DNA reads TGCAGTGCTAGTCCCAGGGGAGGCAATCAGCCCCAGCATTTT.

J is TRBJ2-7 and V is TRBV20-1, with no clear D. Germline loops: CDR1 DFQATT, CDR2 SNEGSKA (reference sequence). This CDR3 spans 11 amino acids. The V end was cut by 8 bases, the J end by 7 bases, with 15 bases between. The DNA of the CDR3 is TGCAGTCCATCTTTTTATCATGAGCAGTACTTC. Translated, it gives CSPSFYHEQYF.

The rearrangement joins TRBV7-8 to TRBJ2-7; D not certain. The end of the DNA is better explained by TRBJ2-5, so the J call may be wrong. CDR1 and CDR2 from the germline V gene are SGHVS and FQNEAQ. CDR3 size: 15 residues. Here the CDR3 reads CASSLARVGQETQYF. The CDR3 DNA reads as TGTGCCAGCAGCTTAGCTAGGGTCGGACAAGAGACCCAGTACTTC.

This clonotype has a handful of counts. The CDR3 nucleotides are TGTGCCAGCAGTTACCCTCGGGACTCGACCTACGAGCAGTACTTC. This translates into CASSYPRDSTYEQYF. V and J are TRBV6-2 or TRBV6-3 and TRBJ2-7; D may be TRBD2 (6 bases). The CDR3 length is 15 residues. The germline V and J ends were trimmed by 2 bases and 2 bases, with 13 bases remaining between them. CDR1 and CDR2 from the germline V gene are MNHEY and SVGEGT.

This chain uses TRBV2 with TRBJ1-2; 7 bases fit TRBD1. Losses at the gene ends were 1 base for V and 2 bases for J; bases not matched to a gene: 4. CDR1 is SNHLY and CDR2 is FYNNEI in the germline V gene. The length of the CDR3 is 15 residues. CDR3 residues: CASSEEDRLNYGYTF. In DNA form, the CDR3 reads TGTGCCAGCAGTGAAGAGGACAGGTTAAACTATGGCTACACCTTC. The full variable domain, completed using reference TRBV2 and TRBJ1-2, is EPEVTQTPSHQVTQMGQEVILRCVPISNHLYFYWYRQILGQKVEFLVSFYNNEISEKSEIFDDQFSVERPDGSNFTLKIRSTKLEDSAMYFCASSEEDRLNYGYTFGSGTRLTVV.

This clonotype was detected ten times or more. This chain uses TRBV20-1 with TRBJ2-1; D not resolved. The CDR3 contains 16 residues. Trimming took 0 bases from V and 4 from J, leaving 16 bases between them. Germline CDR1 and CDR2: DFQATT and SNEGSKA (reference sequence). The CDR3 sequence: CSARDAHGEIYNEQFF. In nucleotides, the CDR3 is TGCAGTGCTAGAGATGCGCACGGAGAGATATACAATGAGCAGTTCTTC.

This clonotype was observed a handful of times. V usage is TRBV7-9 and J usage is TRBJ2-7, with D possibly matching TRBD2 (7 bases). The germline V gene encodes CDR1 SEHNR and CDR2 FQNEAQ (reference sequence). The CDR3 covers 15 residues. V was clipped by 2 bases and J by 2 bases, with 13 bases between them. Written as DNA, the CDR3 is TGTGCCAGCAGCTTAACGGGGGGCCTTGCCTACGAGCAGTACTTC. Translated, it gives CASSLTGGLAYEQYF.

CDR3 nucleotides: TGTGCCAGCAGTTCCGTGACTAGCGGGGATTGCAATGAGCAGTTCTTC. It encodes CASSSVTSGDCNEQFF. The chain couples TRBV28 to TRBJ2-1; 11 bases map to TRBD2. CDR3 size: 16 residues. CDR1 and CDR2 (germline): MDHEN, SYDVKM. The junction had 8 bases not matched to a gene; V was cut back by 4 bases and J by 6 bases. The variable domain in full, completed from reference TRBV28 and TRBJ2-1, reads DVKVTQSSRYLVKRTGEKVFLECVQDMDHENMFWYRQDPGLGLRLIYFSYDVKMKEKGDIPEGYSVSREKKERFSLILESASTNQTSMYLCASSSVTSGDCNEQFFGPGTRLTVL.

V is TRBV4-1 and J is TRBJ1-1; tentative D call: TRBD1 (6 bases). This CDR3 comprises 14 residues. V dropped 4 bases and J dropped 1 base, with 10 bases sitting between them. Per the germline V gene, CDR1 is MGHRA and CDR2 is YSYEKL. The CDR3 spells CASSRGHANTEAFF. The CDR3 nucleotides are TGCGCCAGCAGCCGGGGACACGCGAACACTGAAGCTTTCTTT.

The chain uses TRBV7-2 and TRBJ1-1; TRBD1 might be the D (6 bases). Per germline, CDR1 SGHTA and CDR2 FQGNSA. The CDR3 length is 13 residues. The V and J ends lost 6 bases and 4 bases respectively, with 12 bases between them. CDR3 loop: CASRSQGSTEAFF. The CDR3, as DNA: TGTGCCAGCAGATCCCAGGGGAGCACTGAAGCTTTCTTT.

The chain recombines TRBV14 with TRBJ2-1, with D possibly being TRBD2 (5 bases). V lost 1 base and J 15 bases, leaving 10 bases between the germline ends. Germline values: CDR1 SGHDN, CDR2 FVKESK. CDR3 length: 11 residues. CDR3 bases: TGTGCCAGCAGCCAAGGACTAAATCCGTTCTTC. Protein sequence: CASSQGLNPFF.